The sequence of this T cell receptor beta chain was determined in a study of T cells after yellow fever vaccination. Study results and caveats: One caveat is that FACS-sorted repertoires could contain abundant clonotypes contaminating from the bulk population. Reappearing after the booster were most of the clones from primary vaccination (96% CD4, about 88% CD8).

Universal primer sites and UMIs were introduced during 5'RACE template-switching synthesis of TCR cDNA. TCRdb passed the 5' RACE reads through MiXCR, listing each CDR3 protein once. The sample holds hundreds of thousands of distinct CDR3 sequences; 5.2% are singletons and the top ten take around 3.5%. J lost 5 bases, V lost 4 bases, and 8 bases had no gene match. CDR3 length equals 14 residues. Comments on this clonotype: What it binds is not known.

The source of this sequence is a man between 18 and 35 years old who received the YFV17D yellow fever vaccine. The sample in question was CD4+ T cells sorted from PBMCs, obtained on the day of the yellow fever booster vaccination. J is TRBJ2-7 and V is TRBV12-3 or TRBV12-4; 7 nucleotides agree with TRBD2. Here the CDR3 reads CASSWGTKVHEQYV. The CDR3 DNA sequence: TGTGCCAGCAGTTGGGGGACTAAGGTCCACGAGCAGTACGTC.